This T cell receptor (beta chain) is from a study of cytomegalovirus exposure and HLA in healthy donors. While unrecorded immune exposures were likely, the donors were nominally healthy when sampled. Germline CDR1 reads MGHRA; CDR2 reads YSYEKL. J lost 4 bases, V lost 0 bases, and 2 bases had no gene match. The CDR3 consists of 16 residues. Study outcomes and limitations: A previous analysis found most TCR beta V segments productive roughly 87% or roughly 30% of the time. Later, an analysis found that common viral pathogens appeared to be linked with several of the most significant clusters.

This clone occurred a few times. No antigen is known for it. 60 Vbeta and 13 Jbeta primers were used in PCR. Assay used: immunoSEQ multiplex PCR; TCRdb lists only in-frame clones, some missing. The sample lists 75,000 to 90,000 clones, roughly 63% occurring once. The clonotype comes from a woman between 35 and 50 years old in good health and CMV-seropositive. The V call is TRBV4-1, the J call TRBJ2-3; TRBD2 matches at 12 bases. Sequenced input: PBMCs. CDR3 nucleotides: TGCGCCAGCAGCCAAGATCTAGCGGGAGGGCCAGATACGCAGTATTTT. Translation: CASSQDLAGGPDTQYF.